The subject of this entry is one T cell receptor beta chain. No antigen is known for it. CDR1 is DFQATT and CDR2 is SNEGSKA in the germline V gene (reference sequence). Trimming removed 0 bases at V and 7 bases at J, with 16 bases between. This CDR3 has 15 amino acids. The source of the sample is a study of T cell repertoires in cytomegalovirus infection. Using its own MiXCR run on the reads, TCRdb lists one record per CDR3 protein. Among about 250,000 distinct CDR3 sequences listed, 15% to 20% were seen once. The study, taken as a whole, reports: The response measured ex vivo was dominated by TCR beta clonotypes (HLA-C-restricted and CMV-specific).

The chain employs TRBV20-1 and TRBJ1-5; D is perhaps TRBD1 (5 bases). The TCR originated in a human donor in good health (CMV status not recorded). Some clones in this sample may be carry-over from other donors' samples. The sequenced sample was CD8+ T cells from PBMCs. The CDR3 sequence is CSARDRRGGEQPQHF. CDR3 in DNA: TGCAGTGCTAGAGACCGGAGGGGAGGCGAGCAGCCCCAGCATTTT.